This T cell receptor (beta chain) is from a study of T cell repertoires in cytomegalovirus infection. Study as a whole: Newly reported HLA-C-restricted and thoroughly characterized HLA-B-restricted CMV epitopes were employed.

Study observations and caveats: HLA-C-restricted CMV-specific TCR beta clonotypes were dominant in the ex vivo response.

TCRdb ran MiXCR on the reads and lists one entry per CDR3 protein. Among about half a million distinct CDR3 sequences, more than 40% were seen once, and the ten largest hold about 41%. This clonotype was detected once. Its antigen is unknown. The trim removed 6 bases at V and 4 bases at J, leaving 12 bases unmatched. The germline gives CDR1 MDHEN, CDR2 SYDVKM. This CDR3 is 15 amino acids long. The specimen comprised cultured PBMCs, sampled from culture after CMV antigen stimulation. The source is a human donor in good health (CMV status not recorded). Some clones in this sample may be carry-over from other donors' samples. The chain carries TRBV28 and TRBJ2-7; TRBD1 aligns across 7 bases. The chain's CDR3 is CASSETGAQGYEQYF. CDR3 bases: TGTGCCAGCAGCGAAACAGGGGCGCAAGGGTACGAGCAGTACTTC.